The 31 T cell receptor beta chains below were found in one sample sequenced in a study of immune cell composition in non-small cell lung cancer. Repertoires were generated with immunoSEQ multiplex PCR, while TCRdb's copy carries only in-frame clones and drops some. The sample includes 15,000 or so clones, about 84% of them seen just once. What was sequenced was lung tumor tissue. The source is a human donor with non-small cell lung cancer.

The chain combines TRBV19 with TRBJ2-5, with D tentatively TRBD2 (6 bases). Trimming left V 3 bases short and J 2 bases short, with 10 bases between. The CDR3 runs 14 residues. Germline CDR1 reads LNHDA; CDR2 reads SQIVND (reference sequence). CDR3 sequence reads: CASSMGLRQETQYF. The CDR3, as DNA: TGTGCCAGTAGTATGGGACTCCGTCAAGAGACCCAGTACTTC.

The chain is built from TRBV28 and TRBJ2-3, with 8 bases identical to TRBD1. V lost 11 bases and J lost 2; bases outside the gene matches: 6. CDR3 length: 13 amino acids. Germline V lookup: CDR1 MDHEN, CDR2 SYDVKM. In nucleotides, the CDR3 is TGTGCCTCTAAGACAGGGGTCACAGATACGCAGTATTTT. Translating it yields CASKTGVTDTQYF. Full variable domain (rest looked up from reference TRBV28 and TRBJ2-3): DVKVTQSSRYLVKRTGEKVFLECVQDMDHENMFWYRQDPGLGLRLIYFSYDVKMKEKGDIPEGYSVSREKKERFSLILESASTNQTSMYLCASKTGVTDTQYFGPGTRLTVL.

The rearrangement uses TRBV7-2 and TRBJ2-3; D call uncertain. CDR1 and CDR2 (germline): SGHTA, FQGNSA. The CDR3 is 14 amino acids. Between the trimmed V and J ends, which lost 4 bases and 5 bases, there was a span of 13 bases. In DNA form, the CDR3 reads TGTGCCAGCAGCTCCGCCTTCTCCGTAGATACGCAGTATTTT. This sequence encodes CASSSAFSVDTQYF.

This sequence joins TRBV2 and TRBJ2-5; D might be TRBD1 or TRBD2, each matching 5 bases. V shed 10 bases and J shed 7 bases, with 22 bases lying between them. The CDR3 length is 14 residues. Germline-derived CDR1 and CDR2 are SNHLY and FYNNEI. The CDR3 protein is CAIPLNGGLGTQYF. In DNA form, the CDR3 reads TGTGCCATCCCTTTGAATGGGGGATTAGGGACCCAGTACTTC.

This clone was counted only a few times. V and J are TRBV4-2 and TRBJ2-1; TRBD1 is a possible D gene (5 bases). CDR1 and CDR2 (germline): LGHNA, YNFKEQ. V was shortened by 0 bases and J by 9 bases, with 12 bases between the two germline ends. CDR3 length: 14 amino acids. CDR3 residues: CASSQDQGPGEQFF. CDR3 coding DNA: TGTGCCAGCAGCCAAGACCAGGGTCCTGGTGAGCAGTTCTTC.

This chain links TRBV11-2 with TRBJ2-4, with a weak D call TRBD2 (5 bases). This CDR3 is built from 12 residues. The germline V gene encodes CDR1 SGHAT and CDR2 FQNNGV. V was pared by 3 bases and J by 11 bases, with 11 bases between. Written as DNA, the CDR3 is TGTGCCAGCAGCTTGCGTCCGGGGTTTCAGTACTTC. Residues: CASSLRPGFQYF.

This chain uses TRBV7-6 with TRBJ2-7; 13 nucleotides line up with TRBD2. Trimming took 6 bases from V and 7 from J; bases not matched to a gene: 3. The CDR3 runs 13 residues. The germline CDR1 and CDR2 sequences are SGHVS and FNYEAQ. The CDR3 reads CASSTSGRGEQYF. CDR3 in DNA: TGTGCCAGCAGTACTAGCGGGAGGGGGGAGCAGTACTTC.

Only one count was recorded for this clone. The chain links TRBV11-3 to TRBJ2-3; possibly TRBD1 for D (6 bases). The CDR3 is 13 amino acids. Germline V lookup: CDR1 SGHNT, CDR2 YENEEA. Trimming pared 5 bases from V and 1 base from J, leaving 7 bases between. CDR3 sequence reads: CASSHRGTDTQYF. The CDR3 bases are TGTGCCAGCAGCCACAGGGGCACAGATACGCAGTATTTT.

V gene TRBV4-2 combines with J gene TRBJ2-2, with a weak D call TRBD2 (6 bases). The CDR3 runs 17 residues. Trimming pared 0 bases from V and 4 bases from J, leaving 15 bases between. Per germline, CDR1 LGHNA and CDR2 YNFKEQ. CDR3 in DNA: TGTGCCAGCAGCCAAGAATGGCTAGCGCGTGGCACCGGGGAGCTGTTTTTT. It specifies CASSQEWLARGTGELFF.

This clone was found once. CDR3: CASSTRGTGYQETQYF. The CDR3 region has the DNA TGTGCCAGCAGCACCAGGGGGACAGGATACCAAGAGACCCAGTACTTC. The genes are TRBV7-2 and TRBJ2-5; TRBD1 agrees at 8 bases. J gave up 0 bases and V 5 bases, and 8 bases lay outside the gene matches. Per the germline V gene, CDR1 is SGHTA and CDR2 is FQGNSA. The CDR3 runs to 16 residues. Based on the CDR3 plus reference TRBV7-2 and TRBJ2-5, the full variable domain is GAGVSQSPSNKVTEKGKDVELRCDPISGHTALYWYRQSLGQGLEFLIYFQGNSAPDKSGLPSDRFSAERTGGSVSTLTIQRTQQEDSAVYLCASSTRGTGYQETQYFGPGTRLLVL.

The table lists this clone with a few counts. The V and J genes are TRBV6-6 and TRBJ2-7; D possibly corresponds to TRBD2 (5 bases). This CDR3 spans 15 amino acids. Trimming removed 0 bases at V and 6 bases at J, with 15 bases between. Germline V gene sequence: CDR1 MNHNY, CDR2 SVGAGI (reference sequence). CDR3 bases: TGTGCCAGCAGTTACTCTGTCGGGATAGACACCGAGCAGTACTTC. Encoded protein: CASSYSVGIDTEQYF.

The rearrangement joins TRBV6-4 to TRBJ1-2; 10 bases align to TRBD1. Germline CDR1 is MRHNA and CDR2 is SNTAGT. The CDR3 is made up of 15 amino acids. The ends lost 6 bases at V and 2 bases at J; junction bases unmatched: 6. The CDR3 protein is CASSPGGQGNYGYTF. CDR3 DNA: TGTGCCAGCAGCCCTGGGGGACAGGGGAACTATGGCTACACCTTC.

The V gene is TRBV6-1, the J gene TRBJ2-7, with TRBD2 identical over 7 bases. The germline CDR1 and CDR2 sequences are MNHNS and SASEGT. V lost 1 base, J lost 5 bases, and 8 bases stayed unmatched. The length of the CDR3 is 15 residues. The CDR3 here is CASSEEDGRNHEQYF. The DNA for the CDR3 is TGTGCCAGCAGTGAAGAAGACGGGAGGAATCACGAGCAGTACTTC.

The chain links TRBV27 to TRBJ2-2, with a tentative D call TRBD2 (5 bases). Per germline, CDR1 MNHEY and CDR2 SMNVEV (reference sequence). V lost 6 bases and J lost 1, with 18 bases in between. The CDR3 has 17 residues. As DNA, the CDR3 is TGTGCCAGCAGGCCCTTGGCGGGCCGAATGAACACCGGGGAGCTGTTTTTT. This encodes CASRPLAGRMNTGELFF.

This sequence joins TRBV27 and TRBJ2-1, with 8 positions matching TRBD2. Trimming took 5 bases from V and 9 from J; bases not matched to a gene: 12. CDR1 is MNHEY and CDR2 is SMNVEV in the germline V gene (reference sequence). The CDR3 is 15 residues long. CDR3: CASSTPGLAGFEQFF. DNA of the CDR3: TGTGCCAGCAGTACCCCGGGGTTAGCGGGATTTGAGCAGTTCTTC.

By share, this clone ranks as medium-sized. The chain couples TRBV5-1 to TRBJ2-7; 8 positions agree with TRBD1. CDR1 and CDR2 from the germline V gene are SGHRS and YFSETQ. The V gene end was trimmed by 0 bases and the J gene end by 5 bases; junction bases not matched to a gene: 7. The CDR3 runs to 15 residues. The CDR3 here is CASSLGEQGGNEQYF. CDR3 coding DNA: TGCGCCAGCAGCTTGGGCGAACAGGGGGGAAACGAGCAGTACTTC.

Within the sample, this clone is large. The CDR3 coding sequence is TGTGCCAGTTCTTCGCGGGGGAACTATGGCTACACCTTC. Its translation: CASSSRGNYGYTF. The chain has TRBV19 and TRBJ1-2; TRBD1 is a possible D gene (5 bases). With 8 bases removed from V and 2 bases from J, the gap between germline ends came to 12 bases. CDR3 length: 13 residues. Germline V gene sequence: CDR1 LNHDA, CDR2 SQIVND (reference sequence).

The chain employs TRBV29-1 and TRBJ2-5, with TRBD2 matching 10 bases. The assigned J gene may be wrong: the sequence end matches TRBJ2-7 better. This CDR3 is 15 amino acids long. Germline V gives CDR1 SQVTM, CDR2 ANQGSEA. Written as DNA, the CDR3 is TGCAGCGTCCTGGCTAGCGGGAGTCTCCAATACGAGCAGTACTTC. It encodes CSVLASGSLQYEQYF.

The chain has TRBV5-4 and TRBJ2-3, with 10 bases lining up with TRBD2. The CDR3 is 15 amino acids. Germline CDR1 reads SGHNT; CDR2 reads YYREEE (reference sequence). V lost 1 base to trimming and J lost 6 bases; unmatched junction nucleotides: 5. DNA of the CDR3: TGTGCCAGCAGCTTGATAACTAGCGGGACCGATACGCAGTATTTT. It specifies CASSLITSGTDTQYF.

V usage is TRBV6-5 and J usage is TRBJ2-5; possibly TRBD2 for D (6 bases). CDR1 and CDR2 (germline): MNHEY, SVGAGI. V shed 6 bases and J shed 7 bases, with 15 bases lying between them. The CDR3 consists of 13 residues. CDR3 DNA: TGTGCCAGCAGCCCCGGAGGGGTGGGGACCCAGTACTTC. It codes for CASSPGGVGTQYF.

The rearrangement uses TRBV30 and TRBJ1-3, with D tentatively TRBD1 (5 bases). V lost 0 bases and J 0 bases, leaving 15 bases between the germline ends. The CDR3 is 17 amino acids. CDR1 GTSNPN and CDR2 SVGIG come from the germline V gene (reference sequence). The CDR3 sequence: CAWSVSGAASSGNTIYF. The CDR3 bases are TGTGCCTGGAGTGTTAGTGGGGCCGCGTCCTCTGGAAACACCATATATTTT.

The J gene is TRBJ2-1, the V gene TRBV9, with TRBD2 identical over 15 bases. This CDR3 has 17 amino acids. CDR1 and CDR2 (germline): SGDLS, YYNGEE. J gave up 2 bases and V 0 bases, and 0 bases lay outside the gene matches. The CDR3 spells CASSVGTSGRAYNEQFF. CDR3 nucleotides: TGTGCCAGCAGCGTAGGGACTAGCGGGAGGGCCTACAATGAGCAGTTCTTC. Complete variable domain (other parts from reference TRBV9 and TRBJ2-1): DSGVTQTPKHLITATGQRVTLRCSPRSGDLSVYWYQQSLDQGLQFLIQYYNGEERAKGNILERFSAQQFPDLHSELNLSSLELGDSALYFCASSVGTSGRAYNEQFFGPGTRLTVL.

V gene TRBV5-4 combines with J gene TRBJ2-1; 11 nucleotides agree with TRBD2. V gave up 2 bases and J gave up 3 bases; unmatched junction bases: 16. Per germline, CDR1 SGHNT and CDR2 YYREEE (reference sequence). CDR3 length: 20 residues. Here the CDR3 reads CASSFSIAGGPRGGYNEQFF. The CDR3 coding sequence is TGTGCCAGCAGCTTTTCCATAGCGGGAGGGCCGAGGGGTGGCTACAATGAGCAGTTCTTC.

The V call is TRBV7-2, the J call TRBJ2-1; unclear D gene. The germline CDR1 and CDR2 sequences are SGHTA and FQGNSA. The ends were cut back, 1 base at V and 0 bases at J, with 7 bases in the middle. The CDR3 runs 15 residues. The DNA of the CDR3 is TGTGCCAGCAGCTTAGGTGTGGACTCCTACAATGAGCAGTTCTTC. Amino acid sequence: CASSLGVDSYNEQFF.

The chain joins TRBV2 to TRBJ1-1; the D gene is possibly TRBD1 (6 bases). V lost 2 bases and J lost 6, with 13 bases in between. Germline V gene sequence: CDR1 SNHLY, CDR2 FYNNEI. This CDR3 is 14 amino acids long. CDR3: CASSELQGISEAFF. Written as DNA, the CDR3 is TGTGCCAGCAGTGAACTACAGGGAATCTCTGAAGCTTTCTTT. The variable domain in full, completed from reference TRBV2 and TRBJ1-1, reads EPEVTQTPSHQVTQMGQEVILRCVPISNHLYFYWYRQILGQKVEFLVSFYNNEISEKSEIFDDQFSVERPDGSNFTLKIRSTKLEDSAMYFCASSELQGISEAFFGQGTRLTVV.

The V call is TRBV7-2, the J call TRBJ2-7; D may be TRBD1 (6 bases). V shed 4 bases and J shed 6 bases, with 13 bases lying between them. The CDR3 has 13 amino acids. Germline CDR1 and CDR2: SGHTA and FQGNSA. The CDR3 region is CASSWTDLGEQYF. The CDR3 DNA reads TGTGCCAGCAGCTGGACAGACCTCGGCGAGCAGTACTTC.

The chain recombines TRBV4-3 with TRBJ2-5; 8 bases fit TRBD2. The CDR3 is 16 amino acids. In germline, CDR1 is LGHNA, CDR2 YSLEER. V lost 3 bases, J lost 3 bases, and 9 bases stayed unmatched. CDR3 sequence reads: CASSHGVAGIKETQYF. CDR3 coding DNA: TGCGCCAGCAGCCATGGGGTAGCGGGGATAAAAGAGACCCAGTACTTC.

This chain joins TRBV6-7 and TRBJ2-7; D is possibly TRBD2 (6 bases). TRBV6-7 is noted as an ORF with a role that remains uncertain. Trimming took off 0 bases at V and 0 bases at J, with 9 bases between the two ends. The CDR3 spans 15 residues. CDR3: CASSYSPGSSYEQYF. The CDR3 DNA sequence: TGTGCCAGCAGTTACTCCCCCGGGAGCTCCTACGAGCAGTACTTC.

V gene TRBV19 combines with J gene TRBJ2-1; 16 bases line up with TRBD2. The V gene's germline CDR1 is LNHDA and CDR2 SQIVND (reference sequence). With 7 bases clipped from V and 5 bases from J, the junction kept 8 bases outside the gene matches. The CDR3 is 17 residues long. The CDR3 loop is CASNTGLAGGFDNEQFF. DNA of the CDR3: TGTGCCAGTAACACGGGACTAGCGGGAGGGTTCGACAATGAGCAGTTCTTC.

The chain recombines TRBV5-1 with TRBJ2-1; possible D gene TRBD2, 5 bases. The CDR3 spans 19 residues. The germline CDR1 and CDR2 sequences are SGHRS and YFSETQ. V was shortened by 4 bases and J by 9 bases, with 32 bases between the two germline ends. The CDR3 reads CASSPMHGIREKPMGEQFF. The DNA of the CDR3 is TGCGCCAGCAGCCCTATGCATGGAATACGGGAAAAGCCCATGGGTGAGCAGTTCTTC.

V gene TRBV18 combines with J gene TRBJ2-3; 13 bases map to TRBD2. Germline trimming cut 3 bases from V and 0 bases from J; bases unmatched to any gene: 3. There are 17 residues in the CDR3. Germline CDR1 is KGHSH and CDR2 is LQKENI. CDR3 amino acids: CASSPGLAGFSTDTQYF. The CDR3 DNA sequence: TGTGCCAGCTCACCGGGACTAGCGGGGTTTAGCACAGATACGCAGTATTTT.